The 24 T cell receptor beta chains given below trace back to one sample, sequenced in a study of blood T cell repertoires in COVID-19 (dated by TCRdb to the early 2020s). Library preparation was by the immunoSEQ multiplex PCR assay. TCRdb carries this immuneACCESS record with in-frame sequences only. Its versions omit some clonotypes, under half of them owing to an unresolved V gene in the studies checked, with the rest unexplained. The table for this sample lists some 360,000 clones; 89% of them were counted only once. Under 5% of the sample lies in the top ten. The specimen sequenced was peripheral blood. The receptors stem from a woman aged 55-70 years with COVID-19, enrolled during active disease.

This clone was seen a handful of times. The rearrangement joins TRBV9 to TRBJ1-2; 9 nucleotides match TRBD1. The germline gives CDR1 SGDLS, CDR2 YYNGEE. V lost 0 bases, J lost 6 bases, and 12 bases stayed unmatched. This CDR3 is built from 17 residues. In nucleotides, the CDR3 is TGTGCCAGCAGCGTAGCGCTGGACAGGGGAAAGGTGGATGGCTACACCTTC. This encodes CASSVALDRGKVDGYTF. Combining the CDR3 with reference TRBV9 and TRBJ1-2 gives the whole variable domain DSGVTQTPKHLITATGQRVTLRCSPRSGDLSVYWYQQSLDQGLQFLIQYYNGEERAKGNILERFSAQQFPDLHSELNLSSLELGDSALYFCASSVALDRGKVDGYTFGSGTRLTVV.

CDR3 sequence reads: CASSQGLNEKLFF. CDR3 sequence (DNA): TGTGCCAGCTCACAGGGACTAAATGAAAAACTGTTTTTT. The chain joins TRBV18 to TRBJ1-4, with D perhaps TRBD1 (5 bases). Trimming removed 4 bases at V and 5 bases at J, with 8 bases between. Germline assignment: CDR1 KGHSH and CDR2 LQKENI. The CDR3 is made up of 13 amino acids.

The rearrangement links TRBV11-2 to TRBJ1-1; no reliable D call. The CDR3 runs to 14 residues. Germline assignment: CDR1 SGHAT and CDR2 FQNNGV. V was trimmed by 3 bases and J by 2 bases, leaving 10 bases between them. Here the CDR3 reads CASSLSHVNTEAFF. The CDR3 nucleotides are TGTGCCAGCAGCTTGAGTCATGTTAACACTGAAGCTTTCTTT.

The chain couples TRBV5-5 to TRBJ1-2; 7 bases agree with TRBD1. The CDR3 length is 15 residues. V lost 0 bases, J lost 4 bases, and 6 bases stayed unmatched. Germline CDR1 and CDR2: SGHKS and YYEKEE (reference sequence). In nucleotides, the CDR3 is TGTGCCAGCAGCTTGGAGGGACAGATTGCCTATGGCTACACCTTC. It codes for CASSLEGQIAYGYTF.

This sequence joins TRBV6-5 and TRBJ1-2; the D gene is possibly TRBD1 (5 bases). Per germline, CDR1 MNHEY and CDR2 SVGAGI. CDR3 length: 14 amino acids. V shed 2 bases and J shed 6 bases, with 13 bases lying between them. CDR3 loop: CASSYDQGGDGYTF. CDR3 coding DNA: TGTGCCAGCAGTTACGACCAGGGCGGAGATGGCTACACCTTC.

This chain uses TRBV28 with TRBJ1-6, with D maybe TRBD1 (6 bases). CDR1 and CDR2 from the germline V gene are MDHEN and SYDVKM. The V gene lost 4 bases and the J gene lost 8 bases, with 15 bases spanning the gap. CDR3 size: 15 residues. The CDR3: CASSYPGEVYSPLHF. Written as DNA, the CDR3 is TGTGCCAGCAGTTATCCAGGGGAAGTTTATTCACCCCTCCACTTT. Complete variable domain (other parts from reference TRBV28 and TRBJ1-6): DVKVTQSSRYLVKRTGEKVFLECVQDMDHENMFWYRQDPGLGLRLIYFSYDVKMKEKGDIPEGYSVSREKKERFSLILESASTNQTSMYLCASSYPGEVYSPLHFGNGTRLTVT.

The chain carries TRBV9 and TRBJ1-6, with D tentatively TRBD1 (6 bases). The CDR3 runs 14 residues. V was clipped by 3 bases and J by 7 bases, with 11 bases between them. CDR1 and CDR2 from the germline V gene are SGDLS and YYNGEE. The CDR3 nucleotides are TGTGCCAGCAGCGGACAGGCTCGGAATTCACCCCTCCACTTT. This encodes CASSGQARNSPLHF.

The gene calls are TRBV5-1 and TRBJ2-7, with D possibly being TRBD2 (6 bases). This CDR3 is built from 16 residues. Germline CDR1 and CDR2: SGHRS and YFSETQ. Trimming pared 1 base from V and 2 bases from J, leaving 16 bases between. DNA of the CDR3: TGCGCCAGCAGCTTGAGAACGGGGGACCCTGCCTACGAGCAGTACTTC. Its protein product is CASSLRTGDPAYEQYF.

This clone was detected only once. CDR3 region: CSVADRENTEAFF. In nucleotides, the CDR3 is TGCAGCGTCGCAGACAGGGAGAACACTGAAGCTTTCTTT. V is TRBV29-1 and J is TRBJ1-1; 7 nucleotides match TRBD1. The CDR3 sequence is 13 residues long. Trimming removed 6 bases from V and 1 base from J; junction bases left unmatched: 5. Germline-derived CDR1 and CDR2 are SQVTM and ANQGSEA.

In DNA form, the CDR3 reads TGCGCCAGCAGCCTCGACTCCAGATCGGAGACCCAGTACTTC. Translation: CASSLDSRSETQYF. The chain couples TRBV5-1 to TRBJ2-5; unclear D gene. Germline assignment: CDR1 SGHRS and CDR2 YFSETQ. Trimming stripped 4 bases from V and 5 bases from J, with 15 bases between. This CDR3 region has 14 residues.

The V and J genes are TRBV19 and TRBJ1-3, with 9 bases fitting TRBD1. The germline V gene has CDR1 LNHDA and CDR2 SQIVND (reference sequence). V gave up 7 bases and J gave up 8 bases; unmatched junction bases: 12. The CDR3 is made up of 15 amino acids. The CDR3 spells CASTSPRDREDTIYF. The CDR3 DNA reads TGTGCCAGTACTTCGCCCCGGGACAGGGAGGACACCATATATTTT.

The rearrangement joins TRBV4-2 to TRBJ2-1; 9 bases map to TRBD1. There are 15 residues in the CDR3. V trimming: 3 bases; J trimming: 0 bases; junction bases outside the gene matches: 0. In germline, CDR1 is LGHNA, CDR2 YNFKEQ. For the CDR3, the DNA is TGTGCCAGCAGCCAGACAGGGGGCTCCTACAATGAGCAGTTCTTC. As protein: CASSQTGGSYNEQFF.

The genes are TRBV9 and TRBJ1-3; 7 bases are a match to TRBD1. The germline CDR1 and CDR2 sequences are SGDLS and YYNGEE. There are 19 residues in the CDR3. Trimming at V came to 0 bases and at J to 2 bases, leaving 14 bases not matched to a gene. Here the CDR3 DNA reads TGTGCCAGCAGCGTAGCCGCCGGGCGCGGGACAGCGGCTGGAAACACCATATATTTT. Amino acids: CASSVAAGRGTAAGNTIYF. The full variable domain, rest sourced from reference TRBV9 and TRBJ1-3, is DSGVTQTPKHLITATGQRVTLRCSPRSGDLSVYWYQQSLDQGLQFLIQYYNGEERAKGNILERFSAQQFPDLHSELNLSSLELGDSALYFCASSVAAGRGTAAGNTIYFGEGSWLTVV.

The chain carries TRBV7-2 and TRBJ1-2; D not certain. The CDR3 length is 16 residues. Germline V CDR1 and CDR2: SGHTA, FQGNSA. Trimming pared 0 bases from V and 0 bases from J, leaving 11 bases between. This CDR3 is CASSLADRLANYGYTF. Here the CDR3 DNA reads TGTGCCAGCAGCTTAGCGGATAGGCTAGCTAACTATGGCTACACCTTC.

This clone has only one observation. The genes are TRBV28 and TRBJ2-1; TRBD1 aligns across 7 bases. Germline CDR1 reads MDHEN; CDR2 reads SYDVKM. V lost 4 bases and J lost 0; bases outside the gene matches: 9. The CDR3 contains 17 residues. CDR3 amino acids: CASSSPPGQASYNEQFF. DNA of the CDR3: TGTGCCAGCAGTTCCCCGCCTGGACAGGCCTCCTACAATGAGCAGTTCTTC.

The chain joins TRBV5-4 to TRBJ1-2; D uncertain. Germline lookup yields CDR1 SGHNT and CDR2 YYREEE (reference sequence). V was clipped by 3 bases and J by 5 bases, with 14 bases between them. The CDR3 consists of 14 residues. CDR3 DNA: TGTGCCAGCAGCTACTCGTATGAAGCGTATGGCTACACCTTC. Amino acids: CASSYSYEAYGYTF.

The chain combines TRBV7-9 with TRBJ2-1, with D tentatively TRBD1 (5 bases). CDR3 length equals 13 residues. V gave up 5 bases and J gave up 6 bases, with 11 bases separating them. The germline gives CDR1 SEHNR, CDR2 FQNEAQ (reference sequence). CDR3 bases: TGTGCCAGCAGCGGTCGACAGCTCAATGAGCAGTTCTTC. Its protein is CASSGRQLNEQFF.

The chain has TRBV27 and TRBJ1-2; TRBD1 matches 9 bases. The J segment lost 0 bases and the V segment lost 5 bases, leaving 7 bases of the junction unmatched. CDR1 is MNHEY, CDR2 SMNVEV, per germline (reference sequence). The CDR3 has 16 residues. The chain's CDR3 is CASSPWGQGANYGYTF. The CDR3 nucleotides are TGTGCCAGCAGTCCCTGGGGACAGGGAGCTAACTATGGCTACACCTTC.

The chain combines TRBV9 with TRBJ1-2, with 9 bases lining up with TRBD1. Germline V CDR1 and CDR2: SGDLS, YYNGEE. Trimming removed 3 bases from V and 4 bases from J; junction bases left unmatched: 4. CDR3 length: 14 amino acids. Here the CDR3 reads CASSEGQGFYGYTF. The CDR3, as DNA: TGTGCCAGCAGCGAGGGACAGGGCTTCTATGGCTACACCTTC.

This chain uses TRBV28 with TRBJ1-2; D not certain. The CDR3 contains 12 residues. The germline V gene has CDR1 MDHEN and CDR2 SYDVKM. V lost 5 bases to trimming and J lost 8 bases, with 12 bases between them. The CDR3 region is CASSASMRGYTF. CDR3 nucleotide sequence: TGTGCCAGCAGTGCCTCAATGAGGGGCTACACCTTC.

CDR3 region: CASSQQGKNEKLFF. In nucleotides, the CDR3 is TGTGCCAGTAGTCAACAGGGAAAAAATGAAAAACTGTTTTTT. The gene calls are TRBV19 and TRBJ1-4; D perhaps matches TRBD1 (6 bases). Trimming removed 5 bases from V and 5 bases from J, with 12 bases in between. The CDR3 contains 14 residues. Germline CDR1 and CDR2: LNHDA and SQIVND (reference sequence).

The chain employs TRBV6-5 and TRBJ1-1; the match to TRBD1 covers 7 bases. This CDR3 region has 13 residues. V trimming: 0 bases; J trimming: 8 bases; junction bases outside the gene matches: 3. Germline V gene sequence: CDR1 MNHEY, CDR2 SVGAGI. The CDR3 protein is CASSYSRDSEAFF. Written as DNA, the CDR3 is TGTGCCAGCAGTTACTCTCGGGACAGCGAAGCTTTCTTT.

The chain employs TRBV4-2 and TRBJ1-2, with TRBD1 identical over 8 bases. Germline CDR1 is LGHNA and CDR2 is YNFKEQ. Trimming cost V 3 bases and J 8 bases; bases outside gene matches: 11. CDR3 length: 15 residues. CDR3 protein: CASSQADRVSGGYTF. CDR3 bases: TGTGCCAGCAGCCAGGCGGACAGGGTGTCTGGGGGCTACACCTTC.

The CDR3 loop is CASSYDAGRMAEAFF. For the CDR3, the DNA is TGTGCCAGCAGTTATGACGCGGGGAGGATGGCTGAAGCTTTCTTT. The chain uses TRBV6-5 and TRBJ1-1, with no clear D. Germline V gene sequence: CDR1 MNHEY, CDR2 SVGAGI. V lost 3 bases and J 6 bases, leaving 17 bases between the germline ends. The CDR3 loop spans 15 amino acids.